Listed below are T cell receptor beta chains from one sample, sequenced in a study of T-cell memory formation after mild COVID-19. A single record per CDR3 protein comes from TCRdb applying MiXCR to the 5' RACE reads. Seen here are 530,000 or so distinct CDR3 sequences, roughly 17% observed once, and the top ten hold roughly 8.2%. The sequenced sample consisted of PBMCs or a T cell subset sorted from them (not recorded which). Receptors were obtained from an adult woman who had mild COVID-19 (a few samples of this study predate the infection). Cell type and time point are not known. CDR3s include the opening cysteine and the closing phenylalanine or tryptophan. Each record gives: D gene, clone size, J gene, V gene, CDR3 protein, CDR3 DNA. D genes are given only for firm matches. Clone size, where shown, is once, few, many, or a class for clones that have expanded.

D: .
size: few
J: TRBJ2-1
V: TRBV7-2
CDR3: CASSLGALTQEEQFF
DNA: TGTGCCAGCAGCTTAGGTGCCCTTACCCAGGAGGAGCAGTTCTTC

D: .
size: .
J: TRBJ2-3
V: TRBV7-8
CDR3: CDSSPGPLQYF
DNA: TGTGACAGCAGCCCCGGACCGCTGCAGTATTTT

D: .
size: .
J: TRBJ1-2
V: TRBV4-1
CDR3: CASSQGLKGNRNYGYTF
DNA: TGCGCCAGCAGCCAAGGGTTGAAAGGCAATCGGAACTATGGCTACACCTTC

D: .
size: many
J: TRBJ2-7
V: TRBV18
CDR3: CASSPPVHPYEQYF
DNA: TGTGCCAGCTCACCACCTGTACACCCCTACGAGCAGTACTTC

D: .
size: few
J: TRBJ2-3
V: TRBV11-2
CDR3: CASRRGAADTQYF
DNA: TGTGCCAGCAGACGGGGGGCTGCAGATACGCAGTATTTT

D: TRBD2
size: few
J: TRBJ2-7
V: TRBV20-1
CDR3: CSARSLAGGYEQYF
DNA: TGCAGTGCTAGATCCCTAGCGGGAGGGTATGAGCAGTACTTC

D: .
size: few
J: TRBJ1-2
V: TRBV7-9
CDR3: CASSSITDVPAIYGYTF
DNA: TGTGCCAGCAGCTCGATAACCGACGTGCCGGCCATCTATGGCTACACCTTC

D: .
size: many
J: TRBJ2-7
V: TRBV5-1
CDR3: CASSLQGSYEQYF
DNA: TGTGCCAGCAGCCTACAGGGATCCTACGAGCAGTACTTC

D: TRBD1
size: many
J: TRBJ2-1
V: TRBV7-9
CDR3: CASSPGQGRNEQFF
DNA: TGTGCCAGCAGCCCGGGACAGGGACGCAATGAGCAGTTCTTC

D: .
size: .
J: TRBJ2-1
V: TRBV12-3/TRBV12-4
CDR3: CASSLSGRNEQFF
DNA: TGTGCCAGCAGTTTGTCAGGGAGGAATGAGCAGTTCTTC

D: TRBD1
size: .
J: TRBJ1-2
V: TRBV12-3/TRBV12-4
CDR3: CASRPGGGQGNYGYTF
DNA: TGTGCCAGCCGCCCGGGAGGGGGACAGGGTAACTATGGCTACACCTTC

D: TRBD1
size: .
J: TRBJ1-2
V: TRBV20-1
CDR3: CSARVQGGRGYTF
DNA: TGCAGTGCTAGAGTACAGGGGGGCAGGGGCTACACCTTC

D: TRBD1
size: .
J: TRBJ1-2
V: TRBV6-6
CDR3: CASSPTQPGQGSSGYTF
DNA: TGTGCCAGCAGCCCCACCCAACCGGGACAGGGATCCAGTGGCTACACCTTC

D: TRBD1
size: few
J: TRBJ1-1
V: TRBV6-5
CDR3: CASSYPRQGKAFMKLFF
DNA: TGTGCCAGCAGTTACCCCCGACAGGGGAAGGCGTTCATGAAGCTTTTCTTT

D: .
size: few
J: TRBJ2-2
V: TRBV5-1
CDR3: CASSSSIRDPGELFF
DNA: TGCGCCAGCAGCTCCTCCATCAGGGACCCCGGGGAGCTGTTTTTT

D: .
size: .
J: TRBJ2-7
V: TRBV12-3/TRBV12-4
CDR3: CASSSLRLGEQYF
DNA: TGTGCCAGCAGTTCACTCCGACTCGGCGAGCAGTACTTC

D: .
size: .
J: TRBJ1-3
V: TRBV6-6
CDR3: CASSSRGGAGNTIYF
DNA: TGTGCCAGCAGTTCACGTGGGGGGGCTGGAAACACCATATATTTT

D: TRBD1
size: .
J: TRBJ1-1
V: TRBV7-9
CDR3: CASRSSKGDRWGEAFF
DNA: TGTGCCAGCAGGTCATCAAAAGGGGACAGGTGGGGTGAAGCTTTCTTT

D: TRBD2
size: .
J: TRBJ2-7
V: TRBV29-1
CDR3: CSVASTWRTSYEQYF
DNA: TGCAGCGTTGCCTCCACCTGGAGGACTAGCTACGAGCAGTACTTC

D: .
size: .
J: TRBJ2-3
V: TRBV15
CDR3: CATTLDRTDTQYF
DNA: TGTGCCACCACTCTGGACCGCACAGATACGCAGTATTTT

D: .
size: few
J: TRBJ2-6
V: TRBV15
CDR3: CATSRGPPDAGANVLTF
DNA: TGTGCCACCAGCAGAGGACCCCCAGATGCCGGGGCCAACGTCCTGACTTTC

D: .
size: .
J: TRBJ2-5
V: TRBV3-1
CDR3: CASSHLVETQYF
DNA: TGTGCCAGCAGCCACCTTGTGGAGACCCAGTACTTC

D: .
size: .
J: TRBJ2-2
V: TRBV20-1
CDR3: CSARDRDRNTGELFF
DNA: TGCAGTGCTAGAGATCGCGACAGGAACACCGGGGAGCTGTTTTTT

D: TRBD1
size: few
J: TRBJ2-7
V: TRBV5-1
CDR3: CASSLHRDSYEQYF
DNA: TGCGCCAGCAGCTTACACCGGGACAGCTACGAGCAGTACTTC

D: TRBD2
size: .
J: TRBJ2-1
V: TRBV12-3/TRBV12-4
CDR3: CASSSGLSGGNEQFF
DNA: TGTGCCAGCAGTTCCGGACTAAGCGGGGGTAATGAGCAGTTCTTC

D: TRBD1
size: few
J: TRBJ2-7
V: TRBV20-1
CDR3: CSAGPRGQGLNEQYF
DNA: TGCAGTGCTGGACCTCGGGGACAGGGGCTGAACGAGCAGTACTTC

D: .
size: few
J: TRBJ2-7
V: TRBV3-1
CDR3: CASSPSQRGSGYEQYF
DNA: TGTGCCAGCAGCCCTTCACAGAGGGGATCCGGCTACGAGCAGTACTTC

D: .
size: few
J: TRBJ1-1
V: TRBV6-1
CDR3: CASSEYRGHPNTEAFF
DNA: TGTGCCAGCAGTGAGTACCGGGGACATCCGAACACTGAAGCTTTCTTT

D: .
size: .
J: TRBJ2-1
V: TRBV12-3/TRBV12-4
CDR3: CASSFWPDEQFF
DNA: TGTGCCAGCAGTTTCTGGCCCGATGAGCAGTTCTTC

D: .
size: .
J: TRBJ1-1
V: TRBV7-9
CDR3: CASSLALRDPGATEAFF
DNA: TGTGCCAGCAGCTTAGCCCTCCGGGACCCCGGGGCCACTGAAGCTTTCTTT

D: TRBD2
size: .
J: TRBJ2-3
V: TRBV6-5
CDR3: CASSYSILAGPTDTQYF
DNA: TGTGCCAGCAGTTACTCGATACTAGCGGGACCCACAGATACGCAGTATTTT

D: TRBD1
size: .
J: TRBJ1-6
V: TRBV7-2
CDR3: CASSTLGDRDPHF
DNA: TGTGCCAGCAGCACCCTCGGAGACAGGGACCCGCATTTT

D: .
size: .
J: TRBJ2-1
V: TRBV20-1
CDR3: CSARGGRGVSNEQFF
DNA: TGCAGTGCCAGAGGGGGAAGAGGAGTGTCCAATGAGCAGTTCTTC

D: .
size: few
J: TRBJ1-1
V: TRBV12-3/TRBV12-4
CDR3: CASSSRAGRKIEAFF
DNA: TGTGCCAGCAGTTCCCGCGCAGGGAGGAAAATTGAAGCTTTCTTT

D: .
size: few
J: TRBJ2-4
V: TRBV2
CDR3: CASSDRLYVIAKNIQYF
DNA: TGTGCCAGCAGTGACAGGCTATACGTAATAGCCAAAAACATTCAGTACTTC

D: .
size: .
J: TRBJ2-7
V: TRBV6-6
CDR3: CASSGETGPRDEQYF
DNA: TGTGCCAGCAGTGGAGAGACAGGTCCCCGCGACGAGCAGTACTTC

D: .
size: .
J: TRBJ1-6
V: TRBV7-6
CDR3: CASSPLGAPLHF
DNA: TGTGCCAGCAGCCCGTTGGGGGCACCCCTCCACTTT

D: TRBD2
size: .
J: TRBJ2-7
V: TRBV19
CDR3: CASSTSGLANYEQYF
DNA: TGTGCCAGTAGTACCTCGGGACTAGCAAACTACGAGCAGTACTTC

D: .
size: .
J: TRBJ1-1
V: TRBV5-5
CDR3: CASSWDIREAFF
DNA: TGTGCCAGCAGCTGGGACATCCGTGAAGCTTTCTTT

D: .
size: .
J: TRBJ2-7
V: TRBV20-1
CDR3: CSGIAGSSYEQYF
DNA: TGCAGTGGGATAGCAGGGAGCTCCTACGAGCAGTACTTC

D: .
size: .
J: TRBJ1-2
V: TRBV10-3
CDR3: CAIREEGVEDYGYTF
DNA: TGTGCCATCAGGGAAGAGGGCGTAGAGGACTATGGCTACACCTTC

D: TRBD1
size: few
J: TRBJ1-4
V: TRBV20-1
CDR3: CSARRDRDEKLFF
DNA: TGCAGTGCTAGGAGGGACAGAGATGAAAAACTGTTTTTT

D: TRBD1
size: .
J: TRBJ2-7
V: TRBV29-1
CDR3: CSVRRDRDVEQYF
DNA: TGCAGCGTCCGCAGGGACAGGGATGTCGAGCAGTACTTC

D: .
size: .
J: TRBJ1-1
V: TRBV6-6
CDR3: CASSLPDNTEAFF
DNA: TGTGCCAGCAGCCTGCCAGACAACACTGAAGCTTTCTTT

D: TRBD1
size: .
J: TRBJ1-1
V: TRBV4-1
CDR3: CASRDPQGGNTEAFF
DNA: TGCGCCAGCAGGGACCCACAGGGGGGGAACACTGAAGCTTTCTTT

D: TRBD2
size: .
J: TRBJ2-5
V: TRBV7-3
CDR3: CASSLTPGLAGNQETQYF
DNA: TGTGCCAGCAGCTTAACGCCGGGACTAGCGGGGAACCAAGAGACCCAGTACTTC

D: TRBD1
size: .
J: TRBJ1-2
V: TRBV5-1
CDR3: CASSEGQGENYGYTF
DNA: TGCGCCAGCAGCGAGGGACAGGGGGAGAACTATGGCTACACCTTC

D: .
size: .
J: TRBJ1-1
V: TRBV5-1
CDR3: CASSGWDGTEAFF
DNA: TGCGCCAGCAGCGGGTGGGACGGAACTGAAGCTTTCTTT

D: .
size: many
J: TRBJ2-1
V: TRBV11-3
CDR3: CASSLAEGSYNEQFF
DNA: TGTGCCAGCAGCTTAGCGGAAGGTTCCTACAATGAGCAGTTCTTC